The 30 T cell receptor beta chains listed next were all sequenced from one sample in a study of T cell repertoires in cytomegalovirus infection. A single record per CDR3 protein comes from TCRdb applying MiXCR to the reads. The sample holds 450,000 to 550,000 distinct CDR3 sequences; under 45% are singletons and the top ten take 43%. The antigens for these receptors are not known. The material was cultured PBMCs, obtained from culture after CMV antigen stimulation. These receptors came from a human donor in good health (CMV status not recorded). Some clones in this sample may be carry-over from other donors' samples.

The chain's CDR3 is CASSFMRQPQHF. In nucleotides, the CDR3 is TGTGCCAGCAGCTTCATGAGACAGCCCCAGCATTTT. The chain carries TRBV7-2 and TRBJ1-5; D gene ambiguous. Trimming shortened V by 3 bases and J by 7 bases, and 7 bases separated the two germline ends. The length of the CDR3 is 12 residues. Germline V lookup: CDR1 SGHTA, CDR2 FQGNSA.

This clonotype was seen a handful of times. The chain combines TRBV6-2 or TRBV6-3 with TRBJ1-1; the D is unclear. Germline CDR1 reads MNHEY; CDR2 reads SVGEGT. Deletions cut 8 bases from V and 0 bases from J, with 10 bases between. The CDR3 totals 13 residues. Here the CDR3 reads CASCGVLNTEAFF. The CDR3 DNA reads TGTGCCAGCTGTGGGGTGCTGAACACTGAAGCTTTCTTT.

This clonotype was detected only a few times. V is TRBV19 and J is TRBJ1-5, with D possibly being TRBD1 (6 bases). This CDR3 is built from 13 residues. V was shortened by 6 bases and J by 4 bases, with 10 bases between the two germline ends. Germline-derived CDR1 and CDR2 are LNHDA and SQIVND (reference sequence). CDR3 loop: CASSPTGNQPQHF. CDR3 DNA: TGTGCCAGTAGCCCGACAGGAAATCAGCCCCAGCATTTT.

This chain uses TRBV24-1 with TRBJ1-4; D unclear. The V gene lost 5 bases and the J gene lost 8 bases, with 14 bases spanning the gap. Germline CDR1 is KGHDR and CDR2 is SFDVKD. The CDR3 spans 14 residues. Here the CDR3 reads CATSGRESPEKLFF. CDR3 nucleotides: TGTGCCACCAGTGGAAGGGAGAGCCCAGAAAAACTGTTTTTT.

The chain employs TRBV6-1 and TRBJ2-3, with D uncertain. This CDR3 is built from 15 residues. Per the germline V gene, CDR1 is MNHNS and CDR2 is SASEGT. V was shortened by 5 bases and J by 2 bases, with 14 bases between the two germline ends. The CDR3 DNA sequence: TGTGCCAGCAGTTACCTAGAGGCTACCACAGATACGCAGTATTTT. It specifies CASSYLEATTDTQYF.

J is TRBJ2-3 and V is TRBV6-6; TRBD2 aligns across 8 bases. In germline, CDR1 is MNHNY, CDR2 SVGAGI (reference sequence). CDR3 size: 16 residues. Germline trimming cut 3 bases from V and 2 bases from J; bases unmatched to any gene: 7. CDR3 nucleotide sequence: TGTGCCAGCAGTTATTGGGGGACTAGAACCACAGATACGCAGTATTTT. This encodes CASSYWGTRTTDTQYF.

The chain couples TRBV6-1 to TRBJ2-3; 8 bases line up with TRBD1. Germline-derived CDR1 and CDR2 are MNHNS and SASEGT. V trimming: 7 bases; J trimming: 2 bases; junction bases outside the gene matches: 5. The CDR3 has 14 amino acids. CDR3: CASKGQGITDTQYF. The CDR3 region has the DNA TGTGCCAGCAAAGGACAGGGTATCACAGATACGCAGTATTTT.

DNA of the CDR3: TGCAGTGCTAGAGAGTCTAGCGGGGGGAACCAAGAGACCCAGTACTTC. It translates to CSARESSGGNQETQYF. The gene calls are TRBV20-1 and TRBJ2-5; TRBD2 matches at 11 bases. CDR1 is DFQATT and CDR2 is SNEGSKA in the germline V gene (reference sequence). Trimming took 0 bases from V and 0 from J; bases not matched to a gene: 3. This CDR3 is 16 amino acids long.

The V gene is TRBV7-4, the J gene TRBJ2-6, with no clear D. V dropped 1 base and J dropped 0 bases, with 13 bases sitting between them. The CDR3 contains 18 residues. CDR1 and CDR2 from the germline V gene are SGHVT and SQSDAQ. CDR3 region: CASSLGGLPGSGANVLTF. The CDR3 DNA is TGTGCCAGCAGCTTAGGAGGCTTGCCAGGCTCTGGGGCCAACGTCCTGACTTTC.

As regards this clonotype: Sequence at one end of the junction differs from germline and may be a read error. V gene TRBV5-6 combines with J gene TRBJ2-2; D is uncertain. Germline V gene lookup returns CDR1 SGHDT and CDR2 YYEEEE. The length of the CDR3 is 16 residues. The CDR3 is CASSLISPANTGELFF. The CDR3 DNA reads TGTGCAAGCAGCTTAATTAGTCCTGCGAACACCGGGGAGCTGTTTTTT.

This clonotype has only a few counts. This chain links TRBV6-5 with TRBJ1-1; D ambiguous. The ends were cut back, 0 bases at V and 0 bases at J, with 14 bases in the middle. Germline loops: CDR1 MNHEY, CDR2 SVGAGI. The CDR3 loop spans 17 amino acids. Here the CDR3 reads CASSYSPADPMNTEAFF. CDR3 nucleotides: TGTGCCAGCAGTTACTCGCCGGCAGACCCAATGAACACTGAAGCTTTCTTT.

This clonotype has only a few counts. V is TRBV7-2 and J is TRBJ2-7, with 14 bases matching TRBD2. Trimming removed 4 bases from V and 6 bases from J; junction bases left unmatched: 2. There are 14 residues in the CDR3. Germline loops: CDR1 SGHTA, CDR2 FQGNSA. The CDR3 sequence is CASSSGLAGVEQYF. The CDR3 region has the DNA TGTGCCAGCAGCTCGGGACTAGCGGGAGTCGAGCAGTACTTC.

The chain joins TRBV6-1 to TRBJ2-7; D is ambiguous. Trimming pared 10 bases from V and 1 base from J, leaving 14 bases between. The germline V gene has CDR1 MNHNS and CDR2 SASEGT. CDR3 length: 13 residues. The CDR3 spells CATSGGESYEQYF. CDR3 DNA: TGTGCCACCTCGGGTGGGGAATCCTACGAGCAGTACTTC.

The rearrangement joins TRBV20-1 to TRBJ1-5; unclear D gene. Trimming pared 4 bases from V and 0 bases from J, leaving 13 bases between. The CDR3 consists of 15 residues. Per the germline V gene, CDR1 is DFQATT and CDR2 is SNEGSKA (reference sequence). This chain's CDR3 is CSAKIGDYSNQPQHF. Here the CDR3 DNA reads TGCAGTGCTAAAATAGGAGACTATAGCAATCAGCCCCAGCATTTT.

V and J are TRBV7-9 and TRBJ1-5; a possible D gene is TRBD1 (6 bases). CDR3 length: 15 residues. Germline CDR1 reads SEHNR; CDR2 reads FQNEAQ (reference sequence). V was pared by 1 base and J by 6 bases, with 13 bases between. The CDR3 bases are TGTGCCAGCAGCTTAGGGCAGGGGTTGAGTCAGCCCCAGCATTTT. Translating it yields CASSLGQGLSQPQHF.

The chain uses TRBV7-2 and TRBJ2-2, with 8 nucleotides matching TRBD1. Per germline, CDR1 SGHTA and CDR2 FQGNSA. The CDR3 consists of 18 residues. V shed 2 bases and J 6 bases; nucleotides not matched to a gene: 14. The CDR3 sequence: CASSLSFRQGILAGELFF. In nucleotides, the CDR3 is TGTGCCAGCAGCTTATCCTTCCGACAGGGGATTCTGGCCGGGGAGCTGTTTTTT.

The gene calls are TRBV27 and TRBJ2-7; 8 nucleotides agree with TRBD2. V gave up 3 bases and J gave up 3 bases; unmatched junction bases: 10. There are 16 residues in the CDR3. Germline V lookup: CDR1 MNHEY, CDR2 SMNVEV (reference sequence). CDR3 nucleotides: TGTGCCAGCAGTTTGGGGCACGGGAGGGGATTCTACGAGCAGTACTTC. Translation: CASSLGHGRGFYEQYF.

The chain recombines TRBV18 with TRBJ1-5, with D uncertain. The CDR3 is 13 residues long. From germline, CDR1 is KGHSH and CDR2 LQKENI. Trimming shortened V by 3 bases and J by 5 bases, and 8 bases separated the two germline ends. This CDR3 reads CASSPAGDQPQHF. The CDR3 bases are TGTGCCAGCTCACCTGCGGGTGATCAGCCCCAGCATTTT.

The chain is built from TRBV7-8 and TRBJ2-7; perhaps TRBD2 as D (7 bases). Germline CDR1 reads SGHVS; CDR2 reads FQNEAQ. The CDR3 sequence is 21 residues long. Trimming stripped 4 bases from V and 4 bases from J, with 35 bases between. CDR3 loop: CASSSPRSWHDRRGRGYEQYF. CDR3 sequence (DNA): TGTGCCAGCAGCTCCCCACGTTCATGGCACGACAGGCGGGGGCGAGGGTACGAGCAGTACTTC.

This clonotype was picked up a small number of times. The chain uses TRBV5-4 and TRBJ2-5; D is undetermined. The V end lost 0 bases, the J end lost 5 bases, and 11 bases lay between the germline ends. The CDR3 consists of 14 residues. Germline V gives CDR1 SGHNT, CDR2 YYREEE (reference sequence). DNA of the CDR3: TGTGCCAGCAGCTTGGTCGCAGCTGAGGAGACCCAGTACTTC. Translation gives CASSLVAAEETQYF.

The V gene is TRBV7-8, the J gene TRBJ1-1, with D hard to call. V lost 5 bases to trimming and J lost 0 bases, with 19 bases between them. The CDR3 consists of 17 residues. Germline assignment: CDR1 SGHVS and CDR2 FQNEAQ. The CDR3 loop reads CASSPSGGAFMNTEAFF. The CDR3 DNA sequence: TGTGCCAGCAGCCCCTCCGGCGGAGCTTTCATGAACACTGAAGCTTTCTTT.

This clonotype was counted a few times. This chain joins TRBV4-3 and TRBJ2-3, with 7 bases aligning to TRBD1. The CDR3 extends over 15 amino acids. The V segment lost 1 base and the J segment 0 bases; nucleotides outside the gene matches: 1. Germline CDR1 and CDR2: LGHNA and YSLEER. Here the CDR3 DNA reads TGCGCCAGCAGCCAAGGGGACAGTAGCACAGATACGCAGTATTTT. Protein: CASSQGDSSTDTQYF.

V and J are TRBV10-3 and TRBJ2-1; D unresolved. Per germline, CDR1 ENHRY and CDR2 SYGVKD. The V and J ends lost 6 bases and 7 bases respectively, with 13 bases between them. The CDR3 runs to 13 residues. CDR3 DNA sequence: TGTGCCATCAGACTACCAGATCAGAATGAGCAGTTCTTC. Protein sequence: CAIRLPDQNEQFF.

The V call is TRBV25-1, the J call TRBJ1-4; 8 bases fit TRBD1. Germline CDR1 is MGHDK and CDR2 is SYGVNS. The CDR3 runs 14 residues. V shed 4 bases, J shed 10 bases, and the junction held 8 bases outside the gene matches. CDR3 sequence: CASSVTGTGGKLFF. As DNA, the CDR3 is TGTGCCAGCAGTGTCACTGGGACAGGTGGAAAACTGTTTTTT.

The table lists this clonotype with a count of one. This chain uses TRBV20-1 with TRBJ1-5, with D unclear. V was clipped by 6 bases and J by 0 bases, with 12 bases between them. CDR3 size: 14 residues. Germline values: CDR1 DFQATT, CDR2 SNEGSKA (reference sequence). This CDR3 reads CSAHEADSNQPQHF. CDR3 nucleotides: TGCAGTGCACATGAGGCAGATAGCAATCAGCCCCAGCATTTT.

This chain uses TRBV7-9 with TRBJ2-5; D perhaps matches TRBD2 (6 bases). The CDR3 runs to 16 residues. Germline CDR1 SEHNR, CDR2 FQNEAQ (reference sequence). With 4 bases removed from V and 5 bases from J, the gap between germline ends came to 20 bases. CDR3 residues: CASSSVAGSLRETQYF. CDR3 nucleotides: TGTGCCAGCAGCTCCGTCGCGGGGTCCTTACGCGAGACCCAGTACTTC.

The V gene is TRBV11-2, the J gene TRBJ2-3; perhaps TRBD1 as D (6 bases). Per the germline V gene, CDR1 is SGHAT and CDR2 is FQNNGV. Trimming took off 5 bases at V and 6 bases at J, with 15 bases between the two ends. This CDR3 spans 14 amino acids. CDR3 region: CASSTTARGDTQYF. The DNA of the CDR3 is TGTGCCAGCAGCACCACAGCCAGGGGTGATACGCAGTATTTT.

The chain carries TRBV12-3 or TRBV12-4 and TRBJ2-7; no definite D call. The CDR3 runs 12 residues. The V gene lost 8 bases and the J gene lost 6 bases, with 14 bases spanning the gap. The CDR3 bases are TGTGCCAGCGGGAACCCTGCGGTCGAGCAGTACTTC. This encodes CASGNPAVEQYF.

This clonotype occurred a few times. V usage is TRBV12-3 or TRBV12-4 and J usage is TRBJ1-2; no clear D. CDR3 length equals 13 residues. V dropped 3 bases and J dropped 4 bases, with 9 bases sitting between them. The CDR3 region is CASSFTVPYGYTF. CDR3 DNA: TGTGCCAGCAGTTTTACAGTCCCCTATGGCTACACCTTC.

The chain joins TRBV10-3 to TRBJ2-7; TRBD2 might be the D (5 bases). Germline V gives CDR1 ENHRY, CDR2 SYGVKD. V lost 10 bases and J lost 2, with 15 bases in between. The CDR3 sequence is 13 residues long. For the CDR3, the DNA is TGTGCCAGCCGGGGATCACCGACCTACGAGCAGTACTTC. This codes for CASRGSPTYEQYF.